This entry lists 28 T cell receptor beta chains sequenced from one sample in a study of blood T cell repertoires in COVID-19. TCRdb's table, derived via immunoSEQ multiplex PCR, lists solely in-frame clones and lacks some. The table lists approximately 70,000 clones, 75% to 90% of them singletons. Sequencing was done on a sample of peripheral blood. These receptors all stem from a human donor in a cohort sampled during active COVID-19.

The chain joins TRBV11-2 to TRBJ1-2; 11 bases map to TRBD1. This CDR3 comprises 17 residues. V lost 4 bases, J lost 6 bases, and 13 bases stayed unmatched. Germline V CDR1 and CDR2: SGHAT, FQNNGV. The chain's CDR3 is CASSSLTWTGGVDGYTF. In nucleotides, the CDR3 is TGTGCCAGCAGCTCTTTAACTTGGACAGGGGGCGTCGATGGCTACACCTTC.

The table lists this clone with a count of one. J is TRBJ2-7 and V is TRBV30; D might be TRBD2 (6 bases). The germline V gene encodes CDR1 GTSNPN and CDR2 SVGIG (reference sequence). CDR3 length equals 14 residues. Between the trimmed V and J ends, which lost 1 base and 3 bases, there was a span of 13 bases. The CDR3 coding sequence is TGTGCCTGGAGTGCCGGACTACTTAACTACGAGCAGTACTTC. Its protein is CAWSAGLLNYEQYF.

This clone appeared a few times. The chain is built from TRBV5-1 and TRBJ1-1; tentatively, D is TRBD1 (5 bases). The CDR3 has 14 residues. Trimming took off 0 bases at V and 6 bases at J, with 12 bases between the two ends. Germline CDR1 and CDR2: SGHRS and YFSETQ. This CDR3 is CASSLGIRGAEAFF. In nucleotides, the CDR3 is TGCGCCAGCAGCTTGGGTATCCGGGGGGCTGAAGCTTTCTTT.

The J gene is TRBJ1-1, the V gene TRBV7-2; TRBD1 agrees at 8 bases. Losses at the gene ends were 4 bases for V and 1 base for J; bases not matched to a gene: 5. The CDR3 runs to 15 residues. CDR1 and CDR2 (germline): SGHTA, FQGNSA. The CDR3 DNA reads TGTGCCAGCAGCTGGAAAGGGACAGGGAACACTGAAGCTTTCTTT. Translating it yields CASSWKGTGNTEAFF.

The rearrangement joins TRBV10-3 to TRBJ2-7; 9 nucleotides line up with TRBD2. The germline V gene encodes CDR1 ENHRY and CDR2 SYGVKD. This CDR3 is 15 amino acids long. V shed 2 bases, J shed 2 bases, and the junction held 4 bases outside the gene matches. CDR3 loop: CAISEAGTSPYEQYF. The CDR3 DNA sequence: TGTGCCATCAGTGAGGCCGGGACTAGCCCCTACGAGCAGTACTTC.

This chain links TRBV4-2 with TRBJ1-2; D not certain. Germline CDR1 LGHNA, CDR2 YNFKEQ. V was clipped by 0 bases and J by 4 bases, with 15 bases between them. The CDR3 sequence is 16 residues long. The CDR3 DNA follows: TGTGCCAGCAGCCAAGAGGAGGGATTGGCGGCCTATGGCTACACCTTC. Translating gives CASSQEEGLAAYGYTF.

The CDR3 DNA is TGTGCCAGCAAAGAACTCACCGGGGAGCTGTTTTTT. This translates into CASKELTGELFF. The J gene is TRBJ2-2, the V gene TRBV28, with D uncertain. The CDR3 spans 12 residues. The germline V gene has CDR1 MDHEN and CDR2 SYDVKM. The germline V and J ends were trimmed by 7 bases and 4 bases, with 7 bases remaining between them.

CDR3 amino acids: CASSPAAGGGTDTQYF. Written as DNA, the CDR3 is TGTGCCAGCAGCCCCGCGGCAGGGGGCGGCACAGATACGCAGTATTTT. The chain combines TRBV7-6 with TRBJ2-3; 8 bases match TRBD1. V gave up 5 bases and J gave up 1 base; unmatched junction bases: 8. The CDR3 covers 16 residues. Germline loops: CDR1 SGHVS, CDR2 FNYEAQ. The whole variable domain, filled in from reference TRBV7-6 and TRBJ2-3, reads GAGVSQSPRYKVTKRGQDVALRCDPISGHVSLYWYRQALGQGPEFLTYFNYEAQQDKSGLPNDRFSAERPEGSISTLTIQRTEQRDSAMYRCASSPAAGGGTDTQYFGPGTRLTVL.

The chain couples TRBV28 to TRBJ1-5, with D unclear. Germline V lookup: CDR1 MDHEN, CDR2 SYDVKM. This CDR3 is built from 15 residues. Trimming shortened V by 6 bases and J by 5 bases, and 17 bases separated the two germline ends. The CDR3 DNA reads TGTGCCAGCAGCGCAGTCGGGGAGGGATATCAGCCCCAGCATTTT. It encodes CASSAVGEGYQPQHF.

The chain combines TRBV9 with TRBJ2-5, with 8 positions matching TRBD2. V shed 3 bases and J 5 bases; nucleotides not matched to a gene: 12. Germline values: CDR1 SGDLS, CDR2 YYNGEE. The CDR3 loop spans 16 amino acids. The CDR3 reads CASSGLPGTRGETQYF. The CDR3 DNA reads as TGTGCCAGCAGCGGCCTCCCCGGGACTAGAGGGGAGACCCAGTACTTC.

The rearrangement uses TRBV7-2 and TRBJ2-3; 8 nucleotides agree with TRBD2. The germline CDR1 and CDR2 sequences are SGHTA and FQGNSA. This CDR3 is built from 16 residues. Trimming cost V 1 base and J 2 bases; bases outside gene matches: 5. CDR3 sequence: CASSLVRAGATDTQYF. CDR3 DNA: TGTGCCAGCAGCTTAGTTCGAGCGGGGGCCACAGATACGCAGTATTTT.

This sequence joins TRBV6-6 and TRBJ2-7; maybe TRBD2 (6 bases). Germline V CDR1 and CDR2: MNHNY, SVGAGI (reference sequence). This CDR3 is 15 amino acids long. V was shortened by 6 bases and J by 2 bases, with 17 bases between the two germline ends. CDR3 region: CASRSPVAATYEQYF. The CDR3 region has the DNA TGTGCCAGCAGAAGCCCCGTAGCGGCCACCTACGAGCAGTACTTC.

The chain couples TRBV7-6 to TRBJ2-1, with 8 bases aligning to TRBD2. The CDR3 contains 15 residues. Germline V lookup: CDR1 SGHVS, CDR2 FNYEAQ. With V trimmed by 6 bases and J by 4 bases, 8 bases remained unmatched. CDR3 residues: CASSPSGGGYNEQFF. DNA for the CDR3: TGTGCCAGCAGTCCGAGCGGGGGAGGTTACAATGAGCAGTTCTTC.

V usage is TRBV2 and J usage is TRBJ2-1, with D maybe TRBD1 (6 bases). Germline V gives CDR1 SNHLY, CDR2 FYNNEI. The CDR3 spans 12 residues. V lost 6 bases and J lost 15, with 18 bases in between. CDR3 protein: CASSDSNREPFF. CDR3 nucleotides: TGTGCCAGCAGCGACAGCAACAGGGAACCGTTCTTC.

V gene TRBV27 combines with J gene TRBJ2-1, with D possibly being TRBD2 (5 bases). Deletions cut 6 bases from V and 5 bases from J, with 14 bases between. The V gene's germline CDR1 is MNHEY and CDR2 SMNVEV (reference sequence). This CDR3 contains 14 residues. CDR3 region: CASSRDADNNEQFF. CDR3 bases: TGTGCCAGCAGCCGGGATGCTGATAACAATGAGCAGTTCTTC.

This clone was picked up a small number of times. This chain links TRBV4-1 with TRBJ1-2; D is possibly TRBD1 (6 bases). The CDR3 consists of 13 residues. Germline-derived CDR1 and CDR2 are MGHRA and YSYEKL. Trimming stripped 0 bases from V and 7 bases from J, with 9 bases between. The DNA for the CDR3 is TGCGCCAGCAGCCAAGAGGGGGCTAGTGGCTACACCTTC. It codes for CASSQEGASGYTF.

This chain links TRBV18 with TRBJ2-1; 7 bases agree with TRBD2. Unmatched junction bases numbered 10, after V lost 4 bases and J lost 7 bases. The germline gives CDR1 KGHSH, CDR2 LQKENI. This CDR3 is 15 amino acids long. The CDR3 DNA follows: TGTGCCAGCTCACTCTGGGGAATACTAGCGAATGAGCAGTTCTTC. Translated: CASSLWGILANEQFF.

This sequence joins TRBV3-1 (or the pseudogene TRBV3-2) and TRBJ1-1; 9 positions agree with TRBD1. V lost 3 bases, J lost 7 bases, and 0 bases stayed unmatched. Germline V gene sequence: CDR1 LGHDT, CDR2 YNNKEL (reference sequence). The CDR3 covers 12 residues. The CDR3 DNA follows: TGTGCCAGCAGCCAGACAGGGGGTGAAGCTTTCTTT. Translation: CASSQTGGEAFF.

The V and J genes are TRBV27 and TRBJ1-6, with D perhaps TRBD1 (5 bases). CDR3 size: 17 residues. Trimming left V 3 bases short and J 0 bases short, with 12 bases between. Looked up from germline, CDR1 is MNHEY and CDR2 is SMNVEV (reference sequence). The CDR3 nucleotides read TGTGCCAGCAGTTTTCGACAGACTAGCTCCTATAATTCACCCCTCCACTTT. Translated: CASSFRQTSSYNSPLHF.

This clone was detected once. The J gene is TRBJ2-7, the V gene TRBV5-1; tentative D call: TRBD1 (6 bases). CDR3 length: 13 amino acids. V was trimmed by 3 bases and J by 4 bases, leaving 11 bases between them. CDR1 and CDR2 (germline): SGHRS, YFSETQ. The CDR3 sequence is CASSSGEIYEQYF. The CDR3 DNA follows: TGCGCCAGCAGCTCAGGGGAAATATACGAGCAGTACTTC.

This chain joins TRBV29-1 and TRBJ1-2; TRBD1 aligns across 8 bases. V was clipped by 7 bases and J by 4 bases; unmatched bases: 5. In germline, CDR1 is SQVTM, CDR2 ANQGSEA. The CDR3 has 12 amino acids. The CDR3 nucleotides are TGCAGCGCTACGACAGGGGTCTATGGCTACACCTTC. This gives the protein CSATTGVYGYTF.

The DNA for the CDR3 is TGTGCCAGTAATTCCAAAGGGGCAGGCCATAATGAGCAGTTCTTC. Translation: CASNSKGAGHNEQFF. The chain combines TRBV19 with TRBJ2-1; a weak D match, TRBD1 (5 bases). Trimming cost V 7 bases and J 7 bases, with 20 bases left between them. This CDR3 is built from 15 residues. Germline CDR1 reads LNHDA; CDR2 reads SQIVND (reference sequence).

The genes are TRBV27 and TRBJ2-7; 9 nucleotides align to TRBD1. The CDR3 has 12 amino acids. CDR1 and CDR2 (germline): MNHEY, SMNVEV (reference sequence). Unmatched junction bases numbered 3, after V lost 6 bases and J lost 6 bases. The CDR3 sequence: CASRTGGPEQYF. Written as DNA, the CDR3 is TGTGCCAGCAGAACAGGGGGCCCCGAGCAGTACTTC.

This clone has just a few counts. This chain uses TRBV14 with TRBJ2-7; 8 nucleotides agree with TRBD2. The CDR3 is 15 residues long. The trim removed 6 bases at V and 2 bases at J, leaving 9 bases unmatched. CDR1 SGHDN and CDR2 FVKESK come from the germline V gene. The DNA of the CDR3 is TGTGCCAGCAGTCCAAGACTAGCGCTGACCTACGAGCAGTACTTC. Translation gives CASSPRLALTYEQYF.

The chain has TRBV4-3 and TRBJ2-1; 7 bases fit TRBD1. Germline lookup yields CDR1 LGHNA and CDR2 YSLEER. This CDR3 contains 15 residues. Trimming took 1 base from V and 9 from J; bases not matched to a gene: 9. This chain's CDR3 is CASSQGLGTASEQFF. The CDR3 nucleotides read TGCGCCAGCAGCCAAGGCCTCGGGACAGCGAGTGAGCAGTTCTTC.

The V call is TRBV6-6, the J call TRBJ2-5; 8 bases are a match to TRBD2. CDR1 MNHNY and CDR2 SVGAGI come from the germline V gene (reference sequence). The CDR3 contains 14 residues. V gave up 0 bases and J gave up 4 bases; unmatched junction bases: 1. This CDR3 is CASSYSGGAETQYF. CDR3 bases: TGTGCCAGCAGTTACTCCGGGGGGGCAGAGACCCAGTACTTC.

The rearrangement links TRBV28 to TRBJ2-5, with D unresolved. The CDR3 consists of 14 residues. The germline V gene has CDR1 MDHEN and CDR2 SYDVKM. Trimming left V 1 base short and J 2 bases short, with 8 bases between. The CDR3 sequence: CASSLYIRQETQYF. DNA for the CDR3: TGTGCCAGCAGTTTATATATCAGACAAGAGACCCAGTACTTC.

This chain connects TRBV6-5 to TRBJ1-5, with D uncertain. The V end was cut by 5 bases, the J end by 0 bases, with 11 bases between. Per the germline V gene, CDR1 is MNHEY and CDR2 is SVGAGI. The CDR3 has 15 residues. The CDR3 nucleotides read TGTGCCAGCAGTCAGAGCAGGTATAGCAATCAGCCCCAGCATTTT. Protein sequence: CASSQSRYSNQPQHF.